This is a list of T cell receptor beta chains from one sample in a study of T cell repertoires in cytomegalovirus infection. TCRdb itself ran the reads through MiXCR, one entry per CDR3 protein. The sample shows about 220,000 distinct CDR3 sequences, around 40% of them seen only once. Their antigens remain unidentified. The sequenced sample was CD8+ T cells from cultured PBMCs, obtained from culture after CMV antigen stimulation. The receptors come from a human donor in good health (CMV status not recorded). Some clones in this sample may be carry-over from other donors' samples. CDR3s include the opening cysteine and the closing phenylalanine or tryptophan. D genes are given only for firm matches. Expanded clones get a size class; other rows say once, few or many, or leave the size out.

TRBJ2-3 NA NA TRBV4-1 TGCGCCAGCAGCCCTCAACCGGGCCGGGATACGCAGTATTTT CASSPQPGRDTQYF
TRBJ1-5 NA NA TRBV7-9 TGTGCCAGCAGCCCGACGGGGATCGAGCAGCCCCAGCATTTT CASSPTGIEQPQHF
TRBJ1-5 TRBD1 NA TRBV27 TGTGCCAGCAGTTCCCGGGACAGGCCGCCATATAGCAATCAGCCCCAGCATTTT CASSSRDRPPYSNQPQHF
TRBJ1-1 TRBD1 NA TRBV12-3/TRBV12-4 TGTGCCAGCAGACCTTCCGGGACAGGGGAGAAGTCAATGAACACTGAAGCTTTCTTT CASRPSGTGEKSMNTEAFF
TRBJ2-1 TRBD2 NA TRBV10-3 TGTGCCATCAGTGAGTTATCGGGACTAGCGGGAGGAACCTACAATGAGCAGTTCTTC CAISELSGLAGGTYNEQFF
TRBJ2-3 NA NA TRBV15 TGTGCCACCAGCGTTTGGGCGGGCCGCACAGATACGCAGTATTTT CATSVWAGRTDTQYF
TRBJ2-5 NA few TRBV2 TGTGCCAGCAGTGAAACAGCGGAGACCCAGTACTTC CASSETAETQYF
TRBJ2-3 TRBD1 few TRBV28 TGTGCCAGCAGTTACAGGACAGGGAACACAGATACGCAGTATTTT CASSYRTGNTDTQYF
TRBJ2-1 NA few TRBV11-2 TGCTTGGTGGGGATAGAAAATGAGCAGTTCTTC CLVGIENEQFF
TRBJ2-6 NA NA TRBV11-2 TGTGCCAGCAGCTCGGCGTACAACGTCCTGACTTTC CASSSAYNVLTF
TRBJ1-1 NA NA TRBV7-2 TGTGCCAGCAGCTCGGGGGCCTTGATGAACACTGAAGCTTTCTTT CASSSGALMNTEAFF
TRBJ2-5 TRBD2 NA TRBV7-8 TGTGCCAGCAGCTTATTAGCGGGAGGAGAGACCCAGTACTTC CASSLLAGGETQYF
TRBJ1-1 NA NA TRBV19 TGTGCCAGTAGTATATCGGGGCGGGACACTGAAGCTTTCTTT CASSISGRDTEAFF
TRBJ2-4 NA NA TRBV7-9 TGTGCCAGCAGCAGGATAGCCAAAAACATTCAGTACTTC CASSRIAKNIQYF
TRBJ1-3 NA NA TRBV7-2 TGTGCCAGCAGCTTGAGGGGCTCTGGAAACTCCATATATTTT CASSLRGSGNSIYF
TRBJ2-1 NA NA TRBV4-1 TGTGCCAGCAGCCAAGAAAGGGACCACAATGAGCAGTTCTTC CASSQERDHNEQFF
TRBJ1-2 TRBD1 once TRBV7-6 TGTGCCAGCAGCTTAGCGGGGACAGGGGACATGGATGGCTACACCTTC CASSLAGTGDMDGYTF
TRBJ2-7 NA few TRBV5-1 TGCGCCAGCAGCTTGTATGCTGGGGACGAAGAGCAGTACTTC CASSLYAGDEEQYF
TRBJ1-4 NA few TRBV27 TGTGCCAGCAGTTCCACGGGGAGCACAACTAATGAAAAACTGTTTTTT CASSSTGSTTNEKLFF
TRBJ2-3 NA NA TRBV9 TGTGCCAGCAGCTCTCGGGCCGGGGGACGGGCAGATACGCAGTATTTT CASSSRAGGRADTQYF
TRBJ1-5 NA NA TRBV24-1 TGTGCCACCAGTGATTTGATCGGGCCCCAGCATTTT CATSDLIGPQHF
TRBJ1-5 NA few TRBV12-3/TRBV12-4 TGTGCCAGCAGTCCTCGGAACGGTGGTGGGAATCAGCCCCAGCATTTT CASSPRNGGGNQPQHF
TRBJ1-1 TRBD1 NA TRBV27 TGTGCCAGCAGTTCCTTACAGGGGGGGGACACTGAAGCTTTCTTT CASSSLQGGDTEAFF
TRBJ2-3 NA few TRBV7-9 TGTGCCAGCAGCTTTCCACTGAGCGGCCTCTTAACAGATACGCAGTATTTT CASSFPLSGLLTDTQYF
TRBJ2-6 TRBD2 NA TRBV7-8 TGTGCCAGCAGCTCCCTTAGCGGGAGGCCCCGTTCTGGGGCCAACGTCCTGACTTTC CASSSLSGRPRSGANVLTF
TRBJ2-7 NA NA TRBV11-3 TGTGCCAGCAGCCTGACTATGACCTACGAGCAGTACTTC CASSLTMTYEQYF
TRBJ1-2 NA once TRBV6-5 TGTGCCAGCAGTTACTCGTGGTACACACCGGATGGCTACACCTTC CASSYSWYTPDGYTF
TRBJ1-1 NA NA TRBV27 TGTGCCAGCAGTTACCGGGAGGGGTGGGCTGAAGCTTTCTTT CASSYREGWAEAFF
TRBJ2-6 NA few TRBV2 TGTGCCAGCAGTGGGGGACGGATCTCTGGGGCCAACGTCCTGACTTTC CASSGGRISGANVLTF
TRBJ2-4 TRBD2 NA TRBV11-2 TGTGCCAGCAGCTTAGGACCCACTAGCGGAAAAGCCAAAAACATTCAGTACTTC CASSLGPTSGKAKNIQYF
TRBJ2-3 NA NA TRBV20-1 TGCAGTGCTAGAGATGGGAACTACCTGTCAGATACGCAGTATTTT CSARDGNYLSDTQYF
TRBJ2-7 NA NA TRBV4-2 TGTGCCAGCAGCCAAGGAACCCGGATCTCCTACGAGCAGTACTTC CASSQGTRISYEQYF
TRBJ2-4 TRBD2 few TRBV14 TGTGCCAGCAGCCAAGATAGCGGGGGCGGAGAAAACATTCAGTACTTC CASSQDSGGGENIQYF
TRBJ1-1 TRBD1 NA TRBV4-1 TGCGCCAGCAGCCAAGGGAACAAGGGGGCTCAAGCTTTCTTT CASSQGNKGAQAFF
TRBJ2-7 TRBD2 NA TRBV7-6 TGTGCCAGCAGCTCCTTGACTAGCGGAGCCTACGAGCAGTACTTC CASSSLTSGAYEQYF
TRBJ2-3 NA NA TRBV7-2 TGTGCCAGCACCGAGAAGCAACAGGGCCACCCAGCGGATACGCAGTATTTT CASTEKQQGHPADTQYF
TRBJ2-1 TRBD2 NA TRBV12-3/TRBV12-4 TGTGCCAGCAGCCATCCCCCTAGCGGGGCCAATGAGCAGTTCTTC CASSHPPSGANEQFF
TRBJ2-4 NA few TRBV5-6 TGTGCCAGCAGCCGCAGGGTTCTAGCCAAAAACATTCAGTACTTC CASSRRVLAKNIQYF
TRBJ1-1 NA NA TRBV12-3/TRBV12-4 TGTGCCAGCAAGACCAAGATCAACACTGAAGCTTTCTTT CASKTKINTEAFF
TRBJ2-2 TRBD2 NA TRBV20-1 TGCAGTGCTAGGGGGGGGACCGGGGAGCTGTTTTTT CSARGGTGELFF
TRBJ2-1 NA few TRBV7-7 TGTGCTAGCAGCCATACTCCGAGCTCCTACAATGAGCAGTTCTTC CASSHTPSSYNEQFF
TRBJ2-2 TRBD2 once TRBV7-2 TGTGCCAGCAGCCGACTAGCGATGAACACCGGGGAGCTGTTTTTT CASSRLAMNTGELFF
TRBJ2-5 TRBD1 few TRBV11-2 TGTGCCAGCAGCCCCCAGGGGGCCCAAGAGACCCAGTACTTC CASSPQGAQETQYF
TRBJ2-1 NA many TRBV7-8 TGTGCCAGCAGCTTAGCCCGTGAGCTTTATTATAACAATGAGCAGTTCTTC CASSLARELYYNNEQFF
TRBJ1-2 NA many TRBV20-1 TGCAGTGCCCCCAAGGCGGAGGGCTATGGCTACACCTTC CSAPKAEGYGYTF
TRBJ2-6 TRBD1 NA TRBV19 TGTGCCAGTAGTGGTCGGACAGGGGGACTTTCTGGGGCCAACGTCCTGACTTTC CASSGRTGGLSGANVLTF
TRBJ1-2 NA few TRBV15 TGTGCCACCAGCAGACCGCCCCCCGACCGGAGTGGCTACACCTTC CATSRPPPDRSGYTF
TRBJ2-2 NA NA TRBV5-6 TGTGCCAGCAGCTTTGGGAGAGACACCGGGGAGCTGTTTTTT CASSFGRDTGELFF
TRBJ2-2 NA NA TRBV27 TGTGCCAGCAGCACACTCAGGGATTACGGGGAGCTGTTTTTT CASSTLRDYGELFF
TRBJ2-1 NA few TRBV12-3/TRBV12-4 TGTGCCAGCAGTTTGGTGGATGAGCAGTTCTTC CASSLVDEQFF
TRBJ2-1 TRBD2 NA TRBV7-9 TGTGCCAGCAGCTCGGGGGGGCGGCAGTTCTTC CASSSGGRQFF
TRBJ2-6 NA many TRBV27 TGTGCCAGCAGTCATCAGGGCTCTGGGGCCAACGTCCTGACTTTC CASSHQGSGANVLTF
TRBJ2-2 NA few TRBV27 TGTGCCAGCAGGGGGATCGGAGATACCGGGGAGCTGTTTTTT CASRGIGDTGELFF
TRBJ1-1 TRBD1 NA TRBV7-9 TGTGCCAGCAGCTCTACAGGGGTTGAAGCTTTCTTT CASSSTGVEAFF
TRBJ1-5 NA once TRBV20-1 TGCAGTGCTAGAGAGAGGGGCTATAGCAATCAGCCCCAGCATTTT CSARERGYSNQPQHF
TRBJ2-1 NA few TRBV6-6 TGTGCCAGCAGTTACTCCGAGGGACCATACTACAATGAGCAGTTCTTC CASSYSEGPYYNEQFF
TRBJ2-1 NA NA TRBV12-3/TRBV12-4 TGTGCCATCCTTACGGGGAATGAGCAGTTCTTC CAILTGNEQFF